This T cell receptor beta chain appears in the sequencing data of a study of CD8 T cells in Susac syndrome (dated by TCRdb to about 2019). Turning to the overall study: Whether CD8+ T cell activation and differentiation in Susac syndrome was antigen driven was tested using repertoire sequencing. On the study overall, not on this receptor specifically: The number of individuals in the TCR sequencing and HLA analysis was acknowledged as relatively small.

From a lookup of the germline V gene (reference sequence), CDR1 and CDR2 are DFQATT and SNEGSKA. The CDR3 contains 16 residues, cysteine and phenylalanine counted. Left in the record is the CDR3 DNA by itself, 48 bases read in frame from the first base. Germline trimming amounts to 6 bases on V and 4 bases on J, with 14 as the count of junction bases outside the gene matches. RNA was extracted with the RNeasy kit and roughly 0.5 to 1 ug was reverse transcribed using random hexamers. The immunoSEQ multiplex PCR assay, covering 54 Vbeta and 13 Jbeta segments, was used to amplify TCR beta CDR3 regions. PCR amplification bias was corrected by using a synthetic template baseline for primer optimization and computational correction. As for how the authors treated the data: Reads were assigned to V, D and J genes according to IMGT and analyzed in immunoSEQ Analyzer, with only productive sequences retained. Clonality was computed as one minus Shannon entropy normalized by log2 of the number of productive unique sequences. Public and private clones were assessed among the 100 most prevalent clones of each patient and control. Clones were defined as Susac-specific if absent from the healthy and MS cohorts, from around 1,000 published viral clones and from other ImmuneACCESS disease sequences. Using fastp at Q25 and MiXCR, TCRdb reprocessed the public reads and kept productive beta chains. A single entry per CDR3 protein holds the most common genes and DNA from its merged rows. V and J calls and clone size were set by TCRdb, not the authors. For this sample the table gives around 190,000 distinct CDR3 sequences, of which roughly 96% were detected only once. Together, the top ten hold less than 0.11% of the sample.

High-throughput TCR beta sequencing profiled peripheral blood CD8+ and CD4+ T cells from healthy donors, Susac syndrome patients and multiple sclerosis patients. Healthy donors were age- and sex-matched controls. CD8+ TEMRA cells were enriched by FACS, while bulk CD8+ and CD4+ T cells were purified by magnetic negative isolation. Blood was drawn into EDTA tubes, processed within 24 hours, and PBMCs were isolated by density gradient centrifugation. PBMCs intended for TCR sequencing were cryopreserved in liquid nitrogen and thawed later in a water bath at 37 degrees C. Purity of sorted or isolated CD4+, CD8+ and CD8+ TEMRA cells was at least 90%. About this clonotype: Its antigen is unknown. Within one base of it there is no much larger clone, and no base qualities were kept.

The source is a human donor in good health. In this chain, TRBV20-1 is recombined with TRBJ2-5; the junction holds 10 bases that match TRBD2. The sequenced material came from CD4+ T cells from PBMCs. The CDR3 reads as follows: CSAKNPGLALGETQYF. The sequenced DNA: TGCAGTGCCAAAAATCCGGGACTAGCGTTAGGAGAGACCCAGTACTTC.